This T cell receptor beta chain originates from a study of cytomegalovirus exposure and HLA in healthy donors. Turning to the study itself: Some 85 million unique TCRs, all from HLA-typed donors, were included in an early release of the data. Researchers found that approximately 80% of 398 genotyped donors fell within the Caucasian-associated ancestry cluster.

Study observations and caveats: Among the sequence variants, a highly shared cluster was likely an artifact of sequencing.

The PCR employed 60 Vbeta primers together with 13 Jbeta primers. The repertoire was sequenced with immunoSEQ multiplex PCR; TCRdb's copy has only in-frame clones and lacks some. Of 120,000 or so clones in the sample, more than 65% were seen once. Note on this clone: Its antigen is currently unknown.

This CDR3 is 13 amino acids long. CDR1 is LNHNV, CDR2 YYDKDF, per germline (reference sequence). V trimming: 9 bases; J trimming: 4 bases; junction bases outside the gene matches: 6. The chain joins TRBV15 to TRBJ1-3; TRBD1 agrees at 7 bases. Sequencing input: PBMCs. The TCR was taken from a young man in good health and CMV-seropositive. The CDR3 reads CATQTGSGNTIYF. In DNA, the CDR3 is TGTGCCACGCAGACAGGGTCAGGAAACACCATATATTTT.